Listed here are 8 T cell receptor beta chains from one sample, sequenced in a study of blood T cell repertoires in COVID-19 (TCRdb year 2020). Libraries were prepared through the immunoSEQ multiplex PCR assay. The clones in this table, taken by TCRdb from immuneACCESS, are in-frame only. Not every clone is retained; where verified, under half of the shortfall comes from an unresolved V gene, and the cause of the rest is unknown. The table for this sample lists 200,000 to 250,000 clones; 85% to 90% of them were counted only once. Jointly, the top ten make up 1.5% to 2% of the sample. The sequencing sample was made of PBMCs or T cells enriched from blood (not recorded which). The receptor set was obtained from a man aged 40-49 years who had recovered from COVID-19.

This chain uses TRBV27 with TRBJ2-7; perhaps TRBD2 as D (6 bases). V lost 8 bases, J lost 3 bases, and 17 bases lay in between. The germline V gene has CDR1 MNHEY and CDR2 SMNVEV (reference sequence). The length of the CDR3 is 14 residues. Written as DNA, the CDR3 is TGTGCCAGCGGGCTGGGACTTCCACACTACGAGCAGTACTTC. It yields the protein CASGLGLPHYEQYF.

In this sample, this clone turned up once. The J gene is TRBJ2-4, the V gene TRBV15; 7 nucleotides match TRBD1. Looked up from germline, CDR1 is LNHNV and CDR2 is YYDKDF (reference sequence). V shed 1 base, J shed 8 bases, and the junction held 8 bases outside the gene matches. The CDR3 covers 15 residues. DNA of the CDR3: TGTGCCACCAGCAGAGGCGACAGGGCCGGGGACATTCAGTACTTC. It is translated as CATSRGDRAGDIQYF.

This clone was counted once. The chain links TRBV4-1 to TRBJ2-2, with TRBD2 matching over 11 bases. CDR3 size: 17 residues. CDR1 and CDR2 (germline): MGHRA, YSYEKL. J was trimmed by 6 bases and V by 1 base; bases with no gene match: 7. The CDR3 region has the DNA TGCGCCAGCAGCCAAGCGCTAGCGGGGGGTTACGCCGGGGAGCTGTTTTTT. Residues: CASSQALAGGYAGELFF.

V gene TRBV12-2 combines with J gene TRBJ1-1. TRBV12-2 is annotated as a pseudogene. The CDR3 has 16 residues. As DNA, the CDR3 is TGTGCAAGTCGCTTACCCATACCCCCCCCAAGCGCACAAGCTTTCTTT. Translated: CASRLPIPPPSAQAFF.

J is TRBJ1-5 and V is TRBV2; D might be TRBD1 (5 bases). In germline, CDR1 is SNHLY, CDR2 FYNNEI. The CDR3 contains 15 residues. Trimming pared 6 bases from V and 4 bases from J, leaving 16 bases between. CDR3 nucleotides: TGTGCCAGCAGCCTATTGGCAGGGCCAAATCAGCCCCAGCATTTT. Amino acids: CASSLLAGPNQPQHF. Looking up the rest from reference TRBV2 and TRBJ1-5 gives the full variable domain: EPEVTQTPSHQVTQMGQEVILRCVPISNHLYFYWYRQILGQKVEFLVSFYNNEISEKSEIFDDQFSVERPDGSNFTLKIRSTKLEDSAMYFCASSLLAGPNQPQHFGDGTRLSIL.

The chain carries TRBV25-1 and TRBJ2-1; 8 nucleotides agree with TRBD2. The CDR3 length is 15 residues. V was pared by 4 bases and J by 4 bases, with 6 bases of the junction left unmatched. Germline CDR1 is MGHDK and CDR2 is SYGVNS. The CDR3 DNA reads TGTGCCAGCAGTGTCCCTAGCGGGTTTTACAATGAGCAGTTCTTC. Protein: CASSVPSGFYNEQFF.

This chain connects TRBV18 to TRBJ2-7; D uncertain. V lost 0 bases and J lost 5, with 11 bases in between. CDR1 is KGHSH, CDR2 LQKENI, per germline. The CDR3 totals 14 residues. The CDR3 loop reads CASSPPVQNDEQYF. DNA of the CDR3: TGTGCCAGCTCACCACCGGTTCAGAACGACGAGCAGTACTTC.

CDR3 nucleotides: TGTGCCAGCAGCGTAAGGACATCTAACTATGGCTACACCTTC. Protein sequence: CASSVRTSNYGYTF. The chain is built from TRBV9 and TRBJ1-2; TRBD1 is a possible D gene (5 bases). The CDR3 sequence is 14 residues long. V was pared by 1 base and J by 0 bases, with 7 bases between. Germline assignment: CDR1 SGDLS and CDR2 YYNGEE.